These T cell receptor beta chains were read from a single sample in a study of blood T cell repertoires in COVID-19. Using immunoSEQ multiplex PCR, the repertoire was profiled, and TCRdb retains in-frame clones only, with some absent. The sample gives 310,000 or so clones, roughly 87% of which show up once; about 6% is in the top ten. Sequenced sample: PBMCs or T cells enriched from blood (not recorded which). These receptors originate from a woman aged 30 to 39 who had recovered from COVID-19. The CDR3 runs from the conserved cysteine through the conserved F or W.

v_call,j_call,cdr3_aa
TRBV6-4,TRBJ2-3,CASSAGVSTDTQYF
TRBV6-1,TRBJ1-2,CASSDEGVGGYTF
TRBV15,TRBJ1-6,CATSRESRSPLHF
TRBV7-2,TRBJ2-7,CASSLTPGTPYEQYF
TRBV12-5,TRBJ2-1,CASGFGLYNEQFF
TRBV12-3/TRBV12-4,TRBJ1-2,CASSPAPYGYTF
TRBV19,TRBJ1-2,CASSGGTHMFGGYTF
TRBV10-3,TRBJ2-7,CAITSGGVGSYEQYF
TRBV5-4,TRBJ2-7,CASSLAGTYEQYF
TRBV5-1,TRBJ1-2,CASSPLPLGQGNYGYTF
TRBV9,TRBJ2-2,CASSARQGASIDTGELFF
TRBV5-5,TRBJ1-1,CASSLVGGANTEAFF
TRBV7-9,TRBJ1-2,CASSFGDGYTF
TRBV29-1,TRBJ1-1,CSVEGLGRAFF
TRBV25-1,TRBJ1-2,CASGKTGAYGYTF
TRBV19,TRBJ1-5,CASRSSREWQPQHF
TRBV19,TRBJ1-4,CASSIDPGQDNEKLFF
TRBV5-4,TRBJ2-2,CASSPGLASSGGELFF
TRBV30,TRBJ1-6,CAWSFVGNSPLHF
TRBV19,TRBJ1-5,CASSIVPRQGRDQPQHF
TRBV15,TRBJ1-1,CATSQDRRLDTEAFF
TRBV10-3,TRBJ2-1,CATTGSNEQFF
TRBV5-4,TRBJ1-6,CASTMAGVNSPLHF
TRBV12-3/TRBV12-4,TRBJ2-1,CASRPQGTNEQFF
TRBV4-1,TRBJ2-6,CASSQGHSGANVLTF
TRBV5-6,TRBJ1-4,CASSLPVGQGSEKLFF
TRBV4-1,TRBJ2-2,CASSRERGGTGELFF
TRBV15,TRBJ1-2,CATSRDTTVRGYTF
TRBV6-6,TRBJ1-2,CASIPGALGRGYTF
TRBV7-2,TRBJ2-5,CASSQTGGTQYF
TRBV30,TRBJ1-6,CAWTSGTRGSPLHF
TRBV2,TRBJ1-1,CASRLVLVRGNTEAFF
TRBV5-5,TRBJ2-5,CASSTGTGASGETQYF
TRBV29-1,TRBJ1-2,CSAADGQDYGYTF
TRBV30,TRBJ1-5,CAWRTGDNQPQHF
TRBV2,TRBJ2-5,CASIGGAEETQYF
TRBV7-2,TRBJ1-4,CASSPGGTTNEKLFF
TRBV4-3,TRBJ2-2,CASSHHHSASGGANTGELFF
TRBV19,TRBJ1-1,CASTIGVGTEAFF
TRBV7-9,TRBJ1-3,CASTPEGAKGNTIYF
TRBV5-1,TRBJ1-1,CASREGGTEAFF
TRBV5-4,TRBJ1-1,CASRRGAEGTEAFF
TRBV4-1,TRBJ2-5,CASSPTQLTSGLEGETQYF
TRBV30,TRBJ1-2,CAWSTGQEYGYTF
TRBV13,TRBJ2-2,CASSFTGIPGELFF
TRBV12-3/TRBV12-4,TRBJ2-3,CASNNGRADTQYF
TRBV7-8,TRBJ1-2,CASSLATGNFLSYTF
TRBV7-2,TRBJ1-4,CASSLQTTNEKLFF
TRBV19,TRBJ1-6,CASTGQNSPLHF
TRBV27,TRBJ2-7,CASRIAGGQVYEQYF
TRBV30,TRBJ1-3,CAWSVQSTIYF
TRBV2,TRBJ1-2,CASTQGGTLGYTF
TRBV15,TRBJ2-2,CATSIRGSGELFF